A selection of T cell receptor beta chains follows, all from one sample in a study of follicular helper T cells after annual influenza vaccination. Using immunoSEQ multiplex PCR, the repertoire was profiled, and TCRdb retains in-frame clones only, with some absent. The sample shows approximately 10,000 clones, 70% to 80% of them seen only once. The sequences come from CXCR5+ CD38- circulating T follicular helper cells from blood, collected on the day of influenza vaccination. The receptors derive from an adult who received the influenza vaccine. CDR3s include the opening cysteine and the closing phenylalanine or tryptophan. Fields, in order: V gene, J gene, clone size, D gene, CDR3 protein, CDR3 DNA. A D gene is named only where the DNA matches it firmly. Size values are once, few and many counts, or a class for expanded clones, and some rows have none.

>TRBV19|TRBJ2-3|once|NA
CASSMGYTQYF
TGTGCCAGTAGTATGGGGTATACGCAGTATTTT
>TRBV5-4|TRBJ2-5|NA|TRBD1
CASSTGGHQETQYF
TGTGCCAGCAGTACAGGGGGACACCAAGAGACCCAGTACTTC
>TRBV2|TRBJ2-3|NA|NA
CASSEATDTQYF
TGTGCCAGCAGTGAAGCCACGGATACGCAGTATTTT
>TRBV19|TRBJ1-2|NA|NA
CASSIGERGVYTF
TGTGCCAGTAGTATAGGCGAGAGGGGAGTCTACACCTTC
>TRBV7-9|TRBJ2-7|NA|TRBD2
CASSRGGYEQYF
TGTGCCAGCAGCCGGGGGGGTTACGAGCAGTACTTC
>TRBV2|TRBJ2-7|few|TRBD1
CASVRTGSSSYEQYF
TGTGCCAGTGTTCGGACAGGGTCAAGTTCCTACGAGCAGTACTTC
>TRBV5-1|TRBJ2-7|NA|TRBD2
CASSSGGTTSYEQYF
TGCGCCAGCAGTTCCGGGGGGACCACCTCCTACGAGCAGTACTTC
>TRBV28|TRBJ1-2|few|NA
CASSSGTDVWGYTF
TGTGCCAGCAGTTCCGGGACTGACGTTTGGGGCTACACCTTC
>TRBV7-8|TRBJ1-6|few|NA
CASSFLTTGNNSPLHF
TGTGCCAGCAGCTTTTTAACGACGGGCAATAATTCACCCCTCCACTTT
>TRBV5-6|TRBJ1-2|NA|NA
CASSPTDKDGYTF
TGTGCCAGCAGCCCCACAGACAAGGATGGCTACACCTTC
>TRBV2|TRBJ1-1|NA|NA
CASSDRDGGLNTEAFF
TGTGCCAGCAGTGATAGGGACGGAGGACTAAACACTGAAGCTTTCTTT
>TRBV5-4|TRBJ1-2|few|NA
CASSLVQGGGYTF
TGTGCCAGCAGCTTGGTACAGGGCGGTGGCTACACCTTC
>TRBV6-6|TRBJ1-1|once|TRBD1
CASYRGTELNTEAFF
TGTGCCAGCTACAGAGGGACAGAACTGAACACTGAAGCTTTCTTT
>TRBV4-2|TRBJ1-4|few|TRBD1
CASSQHRGRGGSEKLFF
TGTGCCAGCAGCCAACACAGGGGAAGGGGGGGAAGTGAAAAACTGTTTTTT
>TRBV7-9|TRBJ2-1|NA|TRBD1
CASSFRQGVNEQFF
TGTGCCAGCAGCTTCAGACAGGGGGTCAATGAGCAGTTCTTC
>TRBV4-1|TRBJ1-2|NA|NA
CASSQDSGARGYTF
TGCGCCAGCAGCCAAGATTCAGGGGCGCGAGGCTACACCTTC
>TRBV15|TRBJ2-3|NA|NA
CATSRDEKGRLVPTDTQYF
TGTGCCACCAGCAGAGACGAGAAAGGACGCCTGGTCCCCACAGATACGCAGTATTTT
>TRBV5-1|TRBJ2-5|once|NA
CASSSRGFGETQYF
TGCGCCAGCAGCTCTCGGGGCTTCGGGGAGACCCAGTACTTC
>TRBV7-9|TRBJ1-6|NA|TRBD1
CASSSTTGFDSPLHF
TGTGCCAGCAGCTCGACGACAGGGTTTGATTCACCCCTCCACTTT
>TRBV13|TRBJ2-5|NA|TRBD2
CASSKQTSGVETQYF
TGTGCCAGCAGCAAACAAACTAGCGGGGTTGAGACCCAGTACTTC
>TRBV19|TRBJ1-1|NA|TRBD1
CASKYRGATEAFF
TGTGCCAGCAAATACAGGGGGGCAACTGAAGCTTTCTTT
>TRBV7-9|TRBJ1-1|once|NA
CASSPGEAFF
TGTGCCAGCAGCCCCGGGGAAGCTTTCTTT
>TRBV2|TRBJ2-5|NA|TRBD2
CASSYTNPGGAQYF
TGTGCCAGCAGTTACACGAACCCGGGAGGGGCCCAGTACTTC
>TRBV30|TRBJ2-3|NA|NA
CAWRGLGGPADTQYF
TGTGCCTGGAGGGGGCTCGGGGGGCCAGCAGATACGCAGTATTTT
>TRBV30|TRBJ1-2|NA|NA
CAWSVFGGSNYGYTF
TGTGCCTGGAGTGTGTTTGGGGGATCTAACTATGGCTACACCTTC
>TRBV28|TRBJ1-1|once|NA
CASSLKTSPAFF
TGTGCCAGCAGTTTGAAGACAAGTCCGGCTTTCTTT
>TRBV7-9|TRBJ1-1|few|NA
CASSSDLWGDTEAFF
TGTGCCAGCAGCTCCGACCTTTGGGGGGACACTGAAGCTTTCTTT
>TRBV18|TRBJ2-2|NA|NA
CASSETVSSGELFF
TGTGCCAGCTCAGAGACAGTATCCAGCGGGGAGCTGTTTTTT
>TRBV28|TRBJ1-6|NA|NA
CASSLGSGYSPLHF
TGTGCCAGCAGTTTAGGATCAGGGTATTCACCCCTCCACTTT
>TRBV28|TRBJ2-3|NA|NA
CASSSEGRTDTQYF
TGTGCCAGCAGCTCGGAGGGGCGGACAGATACGCAGTATTTT
>TRBV7-9|TRBJ2-5|NA|NA
CASSSPSGGGETQYF
TGTGCCAGCAGCTCACCTAGCGGAGGGGGAGAGACCCAGTACTTC
>TRBV9|TRBJ1-3|NA|NA
CASSVQQGGDTIYF
TGTGCCAGCAGCGTACAGCAGGGAGGAGACACCATATATTTT
>TRBV5-5|TRBJ2-5|NA|NA
CASSLELLQETQYF
TGTGCCAGCAGCCTCGAACTCCTCCAAGAGACCCAGTACTTC
>TRBV27|TRBJ2-1|NA|NA
CASSSTLSGSYNEQFF
TGTGCCAGCAGTTCCACACTCAGTGGATCCTACAATGAGCAGTTCTTC
>TRBV5-1|TRBJ2-3|once|NA
CASSLGTGTDTQYF
TGCGCCAGCAGCCTTGGGACGGGCACAGATACGCAGTATTTT
>TRBV2|TRBJ2-5|NA|NA
CASRSETQYF
TGTGCCAGCCGGTCAGAGACCCAGTACTTC
>TRBV5-1|TRBJ1-1|NA|NA
CASSLIGENTEAFF
TGCGCCAGCAGCTTGATAGGGGAAAACACTGAAGCTTTCTTT
>TRBV5-8|TRBJ2-7|NA|NA
CASSLRGAPSYEQYF
TGTGCCAGCAGCTTGAGGGGAGCCCCCTCCTACGAGCAGTACTTC
>TRBV30|TRBJ1-4|NA|NA
CAWSRPHRAGELFF
TGTGCCTGGAGTCGACCTCACCGCGCCGGGGAACTGTTTTTT
>TRBV6-1|TRBJ1-2|once|NA
CASERTTGYGYTF
TGTGCCAGTGAACGAACGACCGGCTATGGCTACACCTTC
>TRBV7-9|TRBJ1-3|NA|NA
CASSLVRTADGNTIYF
TGTGCCAGCAGCTTAGTCCGGACAGCCGATGGAAACACCATATATTTT
>TRBV21-1|TRBJ1-2|NA|NA
CASSNPGQGDGYTF
TGTGCCAGCAGCAATCCCGGACAAGGCGATGGCTACACCTTC
>TRBV28|TRBJ1-4|NA|TRBD1
CASSKFRGQLSMYVEKLFF
TGTGCCAGCAGCAAATTTCGGGGACAGCTTTCAATGTACGTGGAAAAACTGTTTTTT
>TRBV5-1|TRBJ2-7|NA|NA
CANAKSRQERPSAYEQYF
TGCGCCAACGCGAAATCGAGACAGGAAAGACCGAGCGCCTACGAGCAGTACTTC
>TRBV4-2|TRBJ2-7|NA|TRBD2
CASSQEASGGAYEQYF
TGTGCCAGCAGCCAAGAGGCTAGCGGCGGAGCCTACGAGCAGTACTTC
>TRBV7-8|TRBJ2-7|NA|TRBD1
CASSLTGGKGEQYF
TGTGCCAGCAGCTTAACAGGGGGCAAGGGCGAGCAGTACTTC
>TRBV6-1|TRBJ1-3|once|NA
CASSPGGVGNTIYF
TGTGCCAGCAGTCCCGGAGGGGTTGGAAACACCATATATTTT
>TRBV5-8|TRBJ2-2|NA|NA
CASSLGEGSNTGELFF
TGTGCCAGCAGCTTAGGCGAGGGATCGAACACCGGGGAGCTGTTTTTT
>TRBV27|TRBJ1-2|NA|NA
CASSPAGGPYGYTF
TGTGCCAGCAGTCCGGCCGGGGGACCTTATGGCTACACCTTC